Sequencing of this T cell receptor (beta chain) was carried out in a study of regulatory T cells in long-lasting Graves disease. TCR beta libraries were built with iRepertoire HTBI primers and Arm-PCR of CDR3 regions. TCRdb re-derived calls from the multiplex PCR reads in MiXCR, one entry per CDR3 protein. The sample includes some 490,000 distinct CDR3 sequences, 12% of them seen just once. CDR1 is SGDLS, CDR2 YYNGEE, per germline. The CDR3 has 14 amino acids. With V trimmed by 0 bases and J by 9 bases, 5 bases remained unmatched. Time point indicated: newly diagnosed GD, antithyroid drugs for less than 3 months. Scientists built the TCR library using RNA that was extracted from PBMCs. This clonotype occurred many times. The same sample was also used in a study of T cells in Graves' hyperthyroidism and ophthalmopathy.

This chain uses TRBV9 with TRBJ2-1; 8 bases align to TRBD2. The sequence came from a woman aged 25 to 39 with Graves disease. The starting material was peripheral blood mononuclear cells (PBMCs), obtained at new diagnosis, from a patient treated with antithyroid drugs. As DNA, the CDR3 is TGTGCCAGCAGCGTAGGTCTAGCGGGTGGTGAGCAGTTCTTC. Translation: CASSVGLAGGEQFF.